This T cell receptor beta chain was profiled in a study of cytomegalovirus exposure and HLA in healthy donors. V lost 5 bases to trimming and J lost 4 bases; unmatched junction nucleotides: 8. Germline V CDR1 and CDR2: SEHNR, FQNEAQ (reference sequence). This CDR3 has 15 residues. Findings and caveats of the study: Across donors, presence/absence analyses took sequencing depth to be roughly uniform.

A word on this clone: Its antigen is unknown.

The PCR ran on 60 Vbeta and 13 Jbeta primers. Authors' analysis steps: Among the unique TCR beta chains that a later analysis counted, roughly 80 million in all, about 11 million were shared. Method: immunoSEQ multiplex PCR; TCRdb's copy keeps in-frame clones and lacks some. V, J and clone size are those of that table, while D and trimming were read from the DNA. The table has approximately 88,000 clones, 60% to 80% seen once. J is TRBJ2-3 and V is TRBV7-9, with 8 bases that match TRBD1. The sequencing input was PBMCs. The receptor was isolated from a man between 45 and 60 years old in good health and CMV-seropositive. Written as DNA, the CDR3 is TGTGCCAGCAGCGATGACAGGGGAGTAGCAGATACGCAGTATTTT. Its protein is CASSDDRGVADTQYF.